These T cell receptor beta chains were read from a single sample in a study of shared clonotypes between healthy human individuals. Repertoires were generated with immunoSEQ multiplex PCR, while TCRdb's copy carries only in-frame clones and drops some. The sample yields fewer than 2.5 million clones, 90% to 95% seen once. The sequenced sample was naive CD4+ T cells from PBMCs. The receptors shown here come from a man aged 18 to 29 in good health. Some clones in this sample may be carry-over from other donors' samples. CDR3s include the opening cysteine and the closing phenylalanine or tryptophan. A D gene is named only where the DNA matches it firmly. Clone size is stated in some rows and not others, as once, few, many or a class when expanded.

clone size,V gene,D gene,J gene,CDR3 DNA,CDR3 protein
-,TRBV11-2,-,TRBJ2-5,TGTGCCAGCAGCCCCCGGGACGTTCTCGAGACCCAGTACTTC,CASSPRDVLETQYF
-,TRBV14,-,TRBJ2-3,TGTGCCAGCAGCCAAAGCCGGGGAAGGGGCACAGATACGCAGTATTTT,CASSQSRGRGTDTQYF
-,TRBV9,-,TRBJ1-4,TGTGCCAGCAGCGCATTAGCAACTAATGAAAAACTGTTTTTT,CASSALATNEKLFF
few,TRBV7-9,TRBD1,TRBJ2-1,TGTGCCAGCAGCTTAGGGACAGGGCTTTACAATGAGCAGTTCTTC,CASSLGTGLYNEQFF
-,TRBV6-6,-,TRBJ2-5,TGTGCCAGCAGTTACTCGAAATCCCAGTGGGAGACCCAGTACTTC,CASSYSKSQWETQYF
once,TRBV7-2,-,TRBJ1-1,TGTGCCAGCAGCTTCTCCGGGACACCAAGACTGAACACTGAAGCTTTCTTT,CASSFSGTPRLNTEAFF
-,TRBV2,TRBD1,TRBJ1-5,TGTGCCAGCAGTGTACAGGGGTCCAATCAGCCCCAGCATTTT,CASSVQGSNQPQHF
-,TRBV7-9,-,TRBJ1-5,TGTGCCAGCAGCTTGCGCGGGCCTGCCGAACAGCCCCAGCATTTT,CASSLRGPAEQPQHF
-,TRBV6-1,-,TRBJ1-5,TGTGCCAGCAGTGAAGGTATTAGCAATCAGCCCCAGCATTTT,CASSEGISNQPQHF
-,TRBV21-1,-,TRBJ1-5,TGTGCCAGCAGCAAAGGGGACAGCCAAAATCAGCCCCAGCATTTT,CASSKGDSQNQPQHF
-,TRBV7-3,-,TRBJ2-1,TGTGCCAGCAGTCCCGGTAGGAAGAATGAGCAGTTCTTC,CASSPGRKNEQFF
once,TRBV7-2,-,TRBJ2-7,TGTGCCAGCAGCTTCCGTGGCGAGCAGTACTTC,CASSFRGEQYF
-,TRBV6-4,TRBD1,TRBJ1-1,TGTGCCAGCACCGGACAGGGGGGTACTGAAGCTTTCTTT,CASTGQGGTEAFF
-,TRBV20-1,-,TRBJ2-3,TGCAGTGCTAGGGCGACAGATACGCAGTATTTT,CSARATDTQYF
-,TRBV25-1,-,TRBJ2-3,TGTGCCAGCAGTGTCGGCGGGGCGGATACGCAGTATTTT,CASSVGGADTQYF
-,TRBV18,TRBD1,TRBJ1-1,TGTGCCAGCTCACAAGGGACAGAAATGAACACTGAAGCTTTCTTT,CASSQGTEMNTEAFF
-,TRBV6-6,-,TRBJ2-1,TGTGCCAGCAGTTCCGAGTTGGGGGCGCACAATGAGCAGTTCTTC,CASSSELGAHNEQFF
-,TRBV2,TRBD2,TRBJ2-1,TGTGCCAGCAGTGAACAAGGGACTAGCGGGAGAGAGTTCTTC,CASSEQGTSGREFF
-,TRBV5-1,-,TRBJ1-3,TGCGCCAGCAGCCCTATCCCGGGGTCCGGAAACACCATATATTTT,CASSPIPGSGNTIYF
-,TRBV7-2,-,TRBJ2-3,TGTGCCAGCAGCTTTTTAAGGTGGGGGGCAGATACGCAGTATTTT,CASSFLRWGADTQYF
-,TRBV6-6,TRBD1,TRBJ1-2,TGTGCCAGCAGTTTCCTGACAGGGCCCAACTATGGCTACACCTTC,CASSFLTGPNYGYTF
once,TRBV7-2,-,TRBJ2-5,TGTGCCAGCAGCGGCCGACGGCACCAAGAGACCCAGTACTTC,CASSGRRHQETQYF
-,TRBV9,TRBD1,TRBJ2-3,TGTGCCAGCAGCGCAACAGGGGGCCACGATACGCAGTATTTT,CASSATGGHDTQYF
-,TRBV11-3,-,TRBJ2-6,TGTGCCAGCAGCCCGGCGTCAGGCTCTGGGGCCAACGTCCTGACTTTC,CASSPASGSGANVLTF
-,TRBV5-1,-,TRBJ2-1,TGCGCCAGCAGCTTGGCCTTGATCAGGGAGATCTACAATGAGCAGTTCTTC,CASSLALIREIYNEQFF
-,TRBV5-4,-,TRBJ1-4,TGTGCCAGCAGCTTGGGAGGGGTGGGGAGTGAAAAACTGTTTTTT,CASSLGGVGSEKLFF
-,TRBV7-9,-,TRBJ2-1,TGTGCCAGCAGCCTGGTCCCTGAGCAGTTCTTC,CASSLVPEQFF
-,TRBV21-1,-,TRBJ2-1,TGTGCCAGCAGCAAAGCGCTCCAGCGGGACTGGGATGAGCAGTTCTTC,CASSKALQRDWDEQFF
once,TRBV7-3,-,TRBJ1-1,TGTGCCAGCAGCGCCAGGGGGAACACTGAAGCTTTCTTT,CASSARGNTEAFF
-,TRBV7-9,-,TRBJ2-7,TGTGCCAGCAGCTTAATGGGGGTGGCCTCCTACGAGCAGTACTTC,CASSLMGVASYEQYF
-,TRBV5-1,TRBD1,TRBJ1-2,TGCGCCAGCAGCCCCTTTGACAGGGGCTATGGCTACACCTTC,CASSPFDRGYGYTF
once,TRBV27,TRBD1,TRBJ1-4,TGTGCCAGCAGTTTGTTAGGGACAGGGGGCGATGAAAAACTGTTTTTT,CASSLLGTGGDEKLFF
-,TRBV10-3,TRBD2,TRBJ2-7,TGTGCCATCAGACCTAGCGGGAGGATCTCCTACGAGCAGTACTTC,CAIRPSGRISYEQYF
-,TRBV7-8,TRBD1,TRBJ1-2,TGTGCCAGCAGCCCGAAAGACAGGGAATGGGGTAACTATGGCTACACCTTC,CASSPKDREWGNYGYTF
-,TRBV15,TRBD1,TRBJ2-7,TGTGCCACCAGCAGCCCGGGACAGGGGGGCTACGAGCAGTACTTC,CATSSPGQGGYEQYF
-,TRBV5-1,-,TRBJ2-7,TGCGCCAGCAGCTTGGTTGACGGCTCCTACGAGCAGTACTTC,CASSLVDGSYEQYF
-,TRBV6-6,TRBD1,TRBJ1-1,TGTGCCAGCAGTCTACAGGGGGCCGCTGAAGCTTTCTTT,CASSLQGAAEAFF
-,TRBV5-1,-,TRBJ1-5,TGCGCCAGCAGCTTGGCTGGGGTAGGACAGCCCCAGCATTTT,CASSLAGVGQPQHF
few,TRBV18,-,TRBJ1-2,TGTGCCAGCTCACCCCTAAGCGAGGGGTATGGCTACACCTTC,CASSPLSEGYGYTF
-,TRBV28,-,TRBJ2-3,TGTGCCAGCAGACTCAGGGGATCCACAGATACGCAGTATTTT,CASRLRGSTDTQYF
-,TRBV29-1,-,TRBJ2-3,TGCAGCGTTCACAGGGTATTCACAGATACGCAGTATTTT,CSVHRVFTDTQYF
-,TRBV25-1,-,TRBJ2-2,TGTGCCAGCAGTGACTCCGTTATTGGGACCGGGGAGCTGTTTTTT,CASSDSVIGTGELFF
-,TRBV29-1,-,TRBJ2-2,TGCAGCGCACGCCACTACACCGGGGAGCTGTTTTTT,CSARHYTGELFF
-,TRBV6-5,-,TRBJ2-5,TGTGCCAGCAGTTACGTCGGGTTAGCGCAAGAGACCCAGTACTTC,CASSYVGLAQETQYF
-,TRBV5-1,-,TRBJ2-1,TGCGCCAGCAGCCCCGGGCTCAATGAGCAGTTCTTC,CASSPGLNEQFF
-,TRBV2,TRBD1,TRBJ1-5,TGTGCCAGCAGCGACAGGGGTAGCAATCAGCCCCAGCATTTT,CASSDRGSNQPQHF
once,TRBV11-2,TRBD1,TRBJ2-2,TGTGCCAGCAGCTCGGGACAGATTAACACCGGGGAGCTGTTTTTT,CASSSGQINTGELFF
-,TRBV5-1,-,TRBJ2-7,TGCGCCAGCAGCTCCCTCACCCTCTACGAGCAGTACTTC,CASSSLTLYEQYF
-,TRBV6-5,-,TRBJ2-3,TGTGCCAGCAGTTACTCGATCACCACAGATACGCAGTATTTT,CASSYSITTDTQYF
-,TRBV6-5,TRBD2,TRBJ2-3,TGTGCCAGCAGTACCACTAGCGGGAGGCGTTATTTT,CASSTTSGRRYF
once,TRBV6-1,-,TRBJ2-5,TGTGCCAGCAGTGAACTCAGGCAAGAGACCCAGTACTTC,CASSELRQETQYF